This record covers a single T cell receptor beta chain. These data belong to a study of shared clonotypes between healthy human individuals. TCRdb's copy holds only in-frame clones and misses some; the assay was immunoSEQ multiplex PCR. The sample includes fewer than 1.8 million clones, approximately 98.5% of them seen just once. The V and J ends lost 4 bases and 2 bases, in that order; junction bases with no gene match: 10. The CDR3 loop spans 15 amino acids. Germline CDR1 reads SQVTM; CDR2 reads ANQGSEA. The TCR was taken from a man younger than 45 in good health. Sequenced: naive CD4+ T cells sorted from blood. Subset noted: CD45RA+ positively selected. The chain is built from TRBV29-1 and TRBJ2-7; 8 bases fit TRBD2. The CDR3 DNA reads TGCAGCGTTGCCAGAAGGCTAGCGGGCCCCTACGAGCAGTACTTC. Translating it yields CSVARRLAGPYEQYF.